This T cell receptor beta chain was identified during a study of cytomegalovirus exposure and HLA in healthy donors. V dropped 3 bases and J dropped 4 bases, with 10 bases sitting between them. This CDR3 has 14 amino acids. Germline CDR1 SGHRS, CDR2 YFSETQ. Assay used: immunoSEQ multiplex PCR; TCRdb lists only in-frame clones, some missing. The table records 150,000 to 200,000 clones, roughly nine tenths of them present only once. The V gene is TRBV5-1, the J gene TRBJ2-2; weak D call: TRBD2 (6 bases). This TCR was sampled from a woman aged 18-29 years in good health and CMV-seropositive. The sample taken for sequencing was PBMCs. The CDR3 sequence is CASSYTTSTGELFF. The CDR3 bases are TGCGCCAGCAGCTATACGACTAGCACCGGGGAGCTGTTTTTT.